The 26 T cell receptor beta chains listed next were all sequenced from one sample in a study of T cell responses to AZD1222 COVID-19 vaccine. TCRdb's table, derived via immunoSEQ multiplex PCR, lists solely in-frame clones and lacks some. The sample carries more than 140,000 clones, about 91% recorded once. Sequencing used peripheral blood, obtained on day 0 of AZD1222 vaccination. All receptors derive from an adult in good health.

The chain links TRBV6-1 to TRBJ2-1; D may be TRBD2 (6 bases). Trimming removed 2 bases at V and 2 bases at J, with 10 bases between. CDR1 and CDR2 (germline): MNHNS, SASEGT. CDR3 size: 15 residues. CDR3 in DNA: TGTGCCAGCAGTGAAAGGGACTTAGCCTACAATGAGCAGTTCTTC. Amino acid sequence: CASSERDLAYNEQFF.

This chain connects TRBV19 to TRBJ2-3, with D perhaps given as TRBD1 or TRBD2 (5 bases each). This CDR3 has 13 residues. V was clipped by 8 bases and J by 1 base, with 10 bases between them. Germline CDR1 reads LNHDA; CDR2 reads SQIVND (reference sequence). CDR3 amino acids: CASARDRTDTQYF. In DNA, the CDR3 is TGTGCCAGTGCGAGGGACCGCACAGATACGCAGTATTTT.

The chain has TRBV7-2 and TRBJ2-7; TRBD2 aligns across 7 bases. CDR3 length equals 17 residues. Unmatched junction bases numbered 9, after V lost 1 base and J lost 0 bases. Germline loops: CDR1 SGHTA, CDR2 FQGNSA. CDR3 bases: TGTGCCAGCAGCTTAGGGGTGAGAGCGGGAATCTCCTACGAGCAGTACTTC. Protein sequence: CASSLGVRAGISYEQYF.

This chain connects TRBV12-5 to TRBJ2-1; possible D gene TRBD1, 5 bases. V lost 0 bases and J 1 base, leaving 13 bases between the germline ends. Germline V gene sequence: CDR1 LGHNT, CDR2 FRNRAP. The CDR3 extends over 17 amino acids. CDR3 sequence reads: CASGLVLGRDSYNEQFF. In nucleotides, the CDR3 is TGTGCTAGTGGTTTGGTACTCGGCAGGGATTCCTACAATGAGCAGTTCTTC.

The CDR3: CASSLVRVGYEQYF. The CDR3 DNA reads TGTGCCAGCAGCTTGGTACGGGTTGGGTACGAGCAGTACTTC. The chain recombines TRBV5-5 with TRBJ2-7; no clear D. Germline assignment: CDR1 SGHKS and CDR2 YYEKEE (reference sequence). The CDR3 is made up of 14 amino acids. V was pared by 0 bases and J by 4 bases, with 11 bases between.

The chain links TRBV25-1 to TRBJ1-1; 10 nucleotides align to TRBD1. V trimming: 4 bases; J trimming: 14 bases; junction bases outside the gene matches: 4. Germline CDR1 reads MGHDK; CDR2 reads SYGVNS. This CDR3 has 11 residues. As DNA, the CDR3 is TGTGCCAGCAGTGGGACAGGGGGACAGTTCTTT. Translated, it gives CASSGTGGQFF.

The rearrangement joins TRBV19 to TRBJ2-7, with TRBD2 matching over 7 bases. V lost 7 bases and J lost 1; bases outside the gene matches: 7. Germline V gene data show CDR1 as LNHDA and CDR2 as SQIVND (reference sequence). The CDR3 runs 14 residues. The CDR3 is CASKRASGSYEQYF. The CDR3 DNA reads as TGTGCCAGTAAGAGGGCTAGCGGTTCCTACGAGCAGTACTTC.

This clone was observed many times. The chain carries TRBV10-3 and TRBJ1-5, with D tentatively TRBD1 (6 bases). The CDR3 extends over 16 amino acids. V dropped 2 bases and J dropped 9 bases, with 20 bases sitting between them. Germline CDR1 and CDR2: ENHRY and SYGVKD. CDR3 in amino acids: CAISEPQGPNQLPQHF. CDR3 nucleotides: TGTGCCATCAGTGAGCCACAGGGTCCCAATCAGTTGCCCCAGCATTTT.

CDR3 protein: CASSFLGSVPNYGYTF. The CDR3 DNA sequence: TGTGCCAGCAGCTTTCTAGGGAGCGTCCCCAACTATGGCTACACCTTC. The chain links TRBV11-3 to TRBJ1-2; D is unclear. The CDR3 consists of 16 residues. Per germline, CDR1 SGHNT and CDR2 YENEEA. V lost 3 bases and J lost 2, with 16 bases in between.

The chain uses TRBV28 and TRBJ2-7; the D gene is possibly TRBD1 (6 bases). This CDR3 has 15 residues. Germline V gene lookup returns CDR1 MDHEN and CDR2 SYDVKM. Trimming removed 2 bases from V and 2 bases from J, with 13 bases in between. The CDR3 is CASSLRAQGTYEQYF. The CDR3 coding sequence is TGTGCCAGCAGTTTAAGGGCCCAGGGGACCTACGAGCAGTACTTC.

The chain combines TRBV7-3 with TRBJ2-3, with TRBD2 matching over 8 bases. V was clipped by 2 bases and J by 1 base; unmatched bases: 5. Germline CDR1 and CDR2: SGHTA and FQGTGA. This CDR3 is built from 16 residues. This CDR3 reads CASSLRAGARTDTQYF. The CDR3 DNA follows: TGTGCCAGCAGCTTACGAGCGGGAGCGCGCACAGATACGCAGTATTTT.

The CDR3 protein is CASRPGLARGRIPNEQFF. The DNA for the CDR3 is TGTGCCAGCCGCCCGGGACTAGCGCGTGGAAGAATACCCAATGAGCAGTTCTTC. The chain couples TRBV27 to TRBJ2-1, with 10 positions matching TRBD2. The ends lost 8 bases at V and 6 bases at J; junction bases unmatched: 19. This CDR3 has 18 residues. Germline V CDR1 and CDR2: MNHEY, SMNVEV (reference sequence).

The CDR3 DNA reads as TGTGCCAGTAGTATGCAAATCTCTGGAAACACCATATATTTT. Residues: CASSMQISGNTIYF. The chain carries TRBV19 and TRBJ1-3; D gene unclear. This CDR3 region has 14 residues. Trimming pared 3 bases from V and 0 bases from J, leaving 6 bases between. Looked up from germline, CDR1 is LNHDA and CDR2 is SQIVND (reference sequence).

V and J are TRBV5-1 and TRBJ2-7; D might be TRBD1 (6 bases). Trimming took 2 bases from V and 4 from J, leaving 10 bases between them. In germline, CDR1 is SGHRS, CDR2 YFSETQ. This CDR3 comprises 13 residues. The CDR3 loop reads CASSLTGSYEQYF. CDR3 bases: TGCGCCAGCAGCTTAACAGGGTCTTACGAGCAGTACTTC.

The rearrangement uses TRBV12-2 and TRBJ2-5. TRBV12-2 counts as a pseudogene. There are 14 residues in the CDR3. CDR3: CASRLAPGRETQYF. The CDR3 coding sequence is TGTGCAAGTCGCTTAGCGCCGGGACGAGAGACCCAGTACTTC.

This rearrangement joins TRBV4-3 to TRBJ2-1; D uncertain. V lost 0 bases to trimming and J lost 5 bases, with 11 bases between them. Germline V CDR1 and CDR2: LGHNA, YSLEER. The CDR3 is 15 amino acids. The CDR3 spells CASSQDFWEDNEQFF. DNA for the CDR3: TGCGCCAGCAGCCAAGATTTCTGGGAAGACAATGAGCAGTTCTTC.

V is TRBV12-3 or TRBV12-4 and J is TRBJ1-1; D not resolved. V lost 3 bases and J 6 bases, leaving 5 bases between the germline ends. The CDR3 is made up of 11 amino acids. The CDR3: CASSFTAEAFF. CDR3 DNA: TGTGCCAGCAGTTTCACAGCTGAAGCTTTCTTT.

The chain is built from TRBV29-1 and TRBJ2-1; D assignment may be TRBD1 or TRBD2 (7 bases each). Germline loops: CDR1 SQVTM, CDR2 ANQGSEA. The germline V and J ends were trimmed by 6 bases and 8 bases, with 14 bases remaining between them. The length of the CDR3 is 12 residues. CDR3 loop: CSVATGRDEQFF. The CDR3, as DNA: TGCAGCGTAGCGACAGGGAGGGATGAGCAGTTCTTC.

The CDR3 sequence: CASSSGPRRRYF. Here the CDR3 DNA reads TGTGCCAGCAGCTCCGGACCCCGCCGGCGGTACTTC. The genes are TRBV6-5 and TRBJ2-7; no firm D call. Germline lookup yields CDR1 MNHEY and CDR2 SVGAGI. V lost 6 bases and J 12 bases, leaving 18 bases between the germline ends. The CDR3 consists of 12 residues.

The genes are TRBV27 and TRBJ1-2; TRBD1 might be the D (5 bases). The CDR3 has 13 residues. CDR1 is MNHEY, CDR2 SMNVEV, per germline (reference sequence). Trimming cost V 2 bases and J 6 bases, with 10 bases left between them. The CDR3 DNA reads TGTGCCAGCAGTTTAAGAGGGGCGGATGGCTACACCTTC. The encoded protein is CASSLRGADGYTF.

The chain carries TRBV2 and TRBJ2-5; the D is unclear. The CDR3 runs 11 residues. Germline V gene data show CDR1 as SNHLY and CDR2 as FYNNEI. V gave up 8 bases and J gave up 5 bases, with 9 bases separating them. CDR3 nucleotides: TGTGCCAGCCGGTTACTGGAGACCCAGTACTTC. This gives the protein CASRLLETQYF.

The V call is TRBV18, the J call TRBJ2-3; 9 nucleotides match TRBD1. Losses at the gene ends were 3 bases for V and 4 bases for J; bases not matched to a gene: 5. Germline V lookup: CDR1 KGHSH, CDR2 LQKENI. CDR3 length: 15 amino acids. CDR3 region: CASSPDRGVADTQYF. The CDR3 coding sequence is TGTGCCAGCTCACCGGACAGGGGAGTTGCAGATACGCAGTATTTT.

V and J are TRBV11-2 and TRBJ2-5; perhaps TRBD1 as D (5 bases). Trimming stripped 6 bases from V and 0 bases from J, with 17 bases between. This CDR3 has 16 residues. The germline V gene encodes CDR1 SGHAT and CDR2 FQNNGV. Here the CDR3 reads CASRPTETVYQETQYF. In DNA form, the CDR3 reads TGTGCCAGCAGACCGACAGAAACAGTGTACCAAGAGACCCAGTACTTC. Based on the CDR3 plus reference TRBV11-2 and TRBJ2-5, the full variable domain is EAGVAQSPRYKIIEKRQSVAFWCNPISGHATLYWYQQILGQGPKLLIQFQNNGVVDDSQLPKDRFSAERLKGVDSTLKIQPAKLEDSAVYLCASRPTETVYQETQYFGPGTRLLVL.

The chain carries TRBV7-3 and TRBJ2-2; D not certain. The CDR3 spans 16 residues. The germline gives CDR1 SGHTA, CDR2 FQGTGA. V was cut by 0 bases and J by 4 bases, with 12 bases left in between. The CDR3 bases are TGTGCCAGCAGCTTAACACCCCTGTTATCCACCGGGGAGCTGTTTTTT. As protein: CASSLTPLLSTGELFF.

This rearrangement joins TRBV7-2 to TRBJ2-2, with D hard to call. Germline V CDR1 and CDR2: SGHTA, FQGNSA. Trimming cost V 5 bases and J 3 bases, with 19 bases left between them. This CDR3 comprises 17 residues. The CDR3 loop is CASSLTGPPADTGELFF. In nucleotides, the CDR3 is TGTGCCAGCAGCCTTACCGGGCCCCCGGCCGACACCGGGGAGCTGTTTTTT.

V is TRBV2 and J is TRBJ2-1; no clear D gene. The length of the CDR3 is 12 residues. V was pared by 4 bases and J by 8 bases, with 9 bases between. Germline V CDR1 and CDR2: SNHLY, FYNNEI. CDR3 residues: CASSGGFDEQFF. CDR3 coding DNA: TGTGCCAGCAGTGGAGGATTCGATGAGCAGTTCTTC.